These T cell receptor beta chains were read from a single sample in a study of T cells after yellow fever vaccination. TCRdb redid the calling of the 5' RACE reads with MiXCR, one entry per CDR3 protein. The sample shows 400,000 to 650,000 distinct CDR3 sequences, roughly a fifth of them seen only once. Here the sequenced sample was PBMCs, taken roughly 20 days after the first yellow fever vaccination. The receptors were sampled from a man aged 18 to 30 who received the YFV17D yellow fever vaccine. Both conserved end residues are part of each CDR3. D genes are given only for firm matches.

V,D,J,length,CDR3
TRBV20-1,TRBD2,TRBJ2-3,14,CSARSGGGQDTQYF
TRBV20-1,TRBD1,TRBJ1-1,13,CSARAGGGTEAFF
TRBV20-1,NA,TRBJ1-2,14,CSARDTRGHYGYTF
TRBV5-1,NA,TRBJ2-5,14,CASSTGRGQETQYF
TRBV20-1,TRBD2,TRBJ2-3,15,CSARRMSGATDTQYF
TRBV29-1,TRBD1,TRBJ2-7,12,CSVEVDRDEQYF
TRBV6-1,NA,TRBJ2-2,14,CASSLPPQGRELFF
TRBV6-2/TRBV6-3,NA,TRBJ2-5,11,CASAYQETQYF
TRBV5-1,NA,TRBJ2-3,15,CASSFQGPSTDTQYF
TRBV11-1,NA,TRBJ1-2,18,CASSFHRTGRYSNYGYTF
TRBV6-1,NA,TRBJ2-4,14,CASSHGTAKNIQYF
TRBV20-1,NA,TRBJ1-2,17,CSARSPSPAGRNYGYTF
TRBV7-3,TRBD2,TRBJ2-1,12,CASTIPGGTSFF
TRBV20-1,TRBD1,TRBJ1-6,14,CSAGPRGDNSPLHF
TRBV25-1,NA,TRBJ1-2,14,CASSESEVGYGYTF
TRBV5-1,NA,TRBJ1-2,15,CASSYSGTIEDGYTF
TRBV12-3/TRBV12-4,NA,TRBJ1-6,13,CASTLGGNSPLHF
TRBV5-4,NA,TRBJ1-6,15,CASSSLTVANSPLHF
TRBV12-3/TRBV12-4,NA,TRBJ2-5,10,CASQGETQYF
TRBV27,NA,TRBJ1-1,15,CATLSGTGVGTEAFF
TRBV20-1,NA,TRBJ2-3,15,CSAIPSGDWADTQYF
TRBV12-3/TRBV12-4,NA,TRBJ2-5,13,CASSAISPETQYF
TRBV21-1,NA,TRBJ2-6,13,CASLPAGANVLTF
TRBV27,NA,TRBJ2-1,13,CASKKDPMREQFF
TRBV20-1,NA,TRBJ2-5,13,CSAREAGKETQYF
TRBV5-1,NA,TRBJ2-7,15,CASSLEPGRNYEQYF
TRBV20-1,NA,TRBJ2-1,13,CSARDRVRDEQFF
TRBV5-1,NA,TRBJ2-3,14,CASSWRDLTDTQYF
TRBV18,TRBD2,TRBJ2-1,17,CASSRWGTSGSEDEQFF
TRBV6-1,NA,TRBJ1-6,13,CASQKTGTSPLHF
TRBV6-4,TRBD2,TRBJ2-3,21,CATSDPAGGSASGGYTDTQYF
TRBV4-3,TRBD1,TRBJ1-2,14,CASSQRDRGHGYTF
TRBV2,NA,TRBJ2-3,14,CASNLWTGVNTQYF
TRBV7-2,TRBD2,TRBJ2-5,15,CASSLFGLASETQYF
TRBV7-2,TRBD1,TRBJ1-5,15,CASSPTGQQNQPQHF
TRBV6-1,NA,TRBJ2-3,15,CASRPISGGTDTQYF
TRBV18,NA,TRBJ2-2,14,CASSPAGNTGELFF
TRBV7-9,TRBD1,TRBJ1-2,16,CASSLNPRTGAIGYTF
TRBV29-1,NA,TRBJ1-2,12,CSVARTGYGYTF
TRBV5-1,TRBD1,TRBJ1-2,15,CASSVLQGANYGYTF
TRBV6-2/TRBV6-3,NA,TRBJ2-1,12,CASSPLYNEQFF
TRBV6-4,NA,TRBJ2-3,15,CASSDYGTSTDTQYF
TRBV18,NA,TRBJ2-1,17,CASSPPQGPSSYNKQFF
TRBV5-1,NA,TRBJ2-2,15,CASSRTGPNTGELFF
TRBV6-2/TRBV6-3,NA,TRBJ2-7,14,CASSYLGDVYEQYF
TRBV7-6,NA,TRBJ2-2,14,CASSSAGETGELFF
TRBV27,NA,TRBJ2-5,14,CASSPAVAAETQYF
TRBV5-1,NA,TRBJ2-7,14,CASGTQGGLDEQYF
TRBV7-2,NA,TRBJ2-2,16,CASSPPGRPNTGELFF